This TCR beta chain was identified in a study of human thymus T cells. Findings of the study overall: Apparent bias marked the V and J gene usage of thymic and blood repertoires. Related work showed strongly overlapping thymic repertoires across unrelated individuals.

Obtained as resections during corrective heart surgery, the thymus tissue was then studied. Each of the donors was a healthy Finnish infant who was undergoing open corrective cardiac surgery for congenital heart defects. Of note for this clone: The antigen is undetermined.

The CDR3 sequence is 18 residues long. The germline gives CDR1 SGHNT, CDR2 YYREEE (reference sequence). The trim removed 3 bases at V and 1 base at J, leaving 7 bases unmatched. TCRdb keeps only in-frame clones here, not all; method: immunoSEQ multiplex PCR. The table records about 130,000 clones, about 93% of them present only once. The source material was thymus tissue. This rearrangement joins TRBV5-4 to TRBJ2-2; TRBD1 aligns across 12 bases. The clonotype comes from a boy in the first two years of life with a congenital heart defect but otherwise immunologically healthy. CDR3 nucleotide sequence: TGTGCCAGCAGCTGGCGGGACAGGGGGCGCAGGAACACCGGGGAGCTGTTTTTT. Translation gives CASSWRDRGRRNTGELFF.